What follows are 15 T cell receptor beta chains derived from one specimen sequenced in a study of T-cell reconstitution after alpha-beta-depleted transplantation in children. It was with unique molecular identifiers that the TCRbeta library was prepared. TCRdb reprocessed the PCR reads via MiXCR and lists one record per CDR3 protein. The sample shows about 460,000 distinct CDR3 sequences, over 9.5% of them seen only once. Source: PBMCs, mostly from graft donor cells, taken 180 days after TCRalphabeta/CD19-depleted stem cell transplant. Receptors were obtained from a female patient aged 2-15 years who had a stem cell transplant for aplastic anemia, so the T cells may come from the graft donor.

Note on this clonotype: This sequence may be a read error, since a much larger clone differs from it by one base. The V call is TRBV15, the J call TRBJ2-6; TRBD1 is a possible D gene (6 bases). The germline CDR1 and CDR2 sequences are LNHNV and YYDKDF (reference sequence). The CDR3 consists of 18 residues. This CDR3 reads CATSRGGGEFSGATVLTF. The DNA for the CDR3 is TGTGCCACCAGCAGAGGTGGGGGCGAGTTCTCTGGGGCCACCGTCCTGACTTTC.

The CDR3 reads CASRSGQPFFENTIYF. The CDR3 DNA is TGTGCCAGTAGATCCGGACAGCCTTTTTTCGAAAACACCATATATTTT. The V call is TRBV19, the J call TRBJ1-3, with a weak D call TRBD1 (6 bases). V was pared by 6 bases and J by 6 bases, with 21 bases between. From germline, CDR1 is LNHDA and CDR2 SQIVND (reference sequence). This CDR3 has 16 residues.

The J gene is TRBJ2-7, the V gene TRBV29-1; 11 nucleotides match TRBD2. Looked up from germline, CDR1 is SQVTM and CDR2 is ANQGSEA. This CDR3 has 15 amino acids. Losses at the gene ends were 6 bases for V and 5 bases for J; bases not matched to a gene: 12. CDR3 sequence reads: CSVNKPSGRRDEQYF. CDR3 sequence (DNA): TGCAGCGTAAATAAGCCTAGCGGGAGGAGGGACGAGCAGTACTTC.

The chain is built from TRBV7-2 and TRBJ1-5; D uncertain. Germline V gene data show CDR1 as SGHTA and CDR2 as FQGNSA. V dropped 3 bases and J dropped 3 bases, with 12 bases sitting between them. The CDR3 loop spans 15 amino acids. This CDR3 reads CASSFWSGSNQPQHF. The CDR3 DNA reads TGTGCCAGCAGCTTCTGGTCAGGTTCCAATCAGCCCCAGCATTTT. The full variable domain, completed using reference TRBV7-2 and TRBJ1-5, is GAGVSQSPSNKVTEKGKDVELRCDPISGHTALYWYRQSLGQGLEFLIYFQGNSAPDKSGLPSDRFSAERTGGSVSTLTIQRTQQEDSAVYLCASSFWSGSNQPQHFGDGTRLSIL.

V gene TRBV27 combines with J gene TRBJ2-1; 10 bases align to TRBD2. This CDR3 has 15 amino acids. The germline gives CDR1 MNHEY, CDR2 SMNVEV (reference sequence). The V gene end was trimmed by 6 bases and the J gene end by 10 bases; junction bases not matched to a gene: 12. CDR3 DNA sequence: TGTGCCAGCAGCACTCCGGCTAGCGGGAGCGGGGAGCAGTTCTTC. It translates to CASSTPASGSGEQFF.

The chain recombines TRBV29-1 with TRBJ2-1; 7 nucleotides match TRBD2. The CDR3 length is 17 residues. The junction had 9 bases not matched to a gene; V was cut back by 1 base and J by 0 bases. The germline gives CDR1 SQVTM, CDR2 ANQGSEA. The CDR3 coding sequence is TGCAGCGTTGAAGGTGTCGAACGCGGGAGCTCCTACAATGAGCAGTTCTTC. It codes for CSVEGVERGSSYNEQFF.

This chain connects TRBV12-3 or TRBV12-4 to TRBJ2-7; D ambiguous. This CDR3 spans 14 amino acids. Trimming removed 3 bases at V and 3 bases at J, with 12 bases between. The CDR3 loop is CASSFPSYYYEQYF. As DNA, the CDR3 is TGTGCCAGCAGTTTCCCCTCCTACTACTACGAGCAGTACTTC.

The V and J genes are TRBV7-2 and TRBJ2-7; either TRBD1 or TRBD2 may fit D (5 bases each). Trimming took 5 bases from V and 6 from J, leaving 20 bases between them. This CDR3 has 15 residues. The V gene's germline CDR1 is SGHTA and CDR2 FQGNSA. This CDR3 reads CASSPRDGSLGEQYF. For the CDR3, the DNA is TGTGCCAGCAGCCCGAGGGACGGCTCTCTTGGCGAGCAGTACTTC.

In its sample, this clonotype was seen a few times. The chain combines TRBV6-1 with TRBJ1-5; weak D call: TRBD1 (6 bases). The V and J ends lost 6 bases and 0 bases respectively, with 18 bases between them. The CDR3 extends over 17 amino acids. Per the germline V gene, CDR1 is MNHNS and CDR2 is SASEGT. As DNA, the CDR3 is TGTGCCAGCAGGCCGACGGGACAAATATATAGCAATCAGCCCCAGCATTTT. Amino acids: CASRPTGQIYSNQPQHF.

For this clonotype: At one boundary the junction diverges from the germline segment, which might be a read error. This chain joins TRBV7-2 and TRBJ2-2, with D tentatively TRBD1 or TRBD2 (6 bases each). Germline V lookup: CDR1 SGHTA, CDR2 FQGNSA. CDR3 length: 16 amino acids. The CDR3 loop reads CASSPWGALNTGDLFF. The DNA of the CDR3 is TGTGCCAGCAGCCCATGGGGGGCCCTGAACACCGGGGACCTGTTTTTT.

This chain joins TRBV20-1 and TRBJ1-3; D might be TRBD1 (5 bases). The CDR3 contains 16 residues. Germline V lookup: CDR1 DFQATT, CDR2 SNEGSKA (reference sequence). V lost 5 bases, J lost 2 bases, and 19 bases lay in between. The CDR3: CSAAPFGARAGNTIYF. CDR3 in DNA: TGCAGTGCTGCCCCTTTTGGGGCAAGGGCTGGAAACACCATATATTTT.

The chain recombines TRBV25-1 with TRBJ2-1; unclear D gene. Deletions cut 3 bases from V and 8 bases from J, with 14 bases between. The CDR3 is 14 amino acids. Germline lookup yields CDR1 MGHDK and CDR2 SYGVNS. This CDR3 reads CASSESRLFDEQFF. The CDR3 region has the DNA TGTGCCAGCAGTGAGAGTAGGCTTTTCGATGAGCAGTTCTTC.

This clonotype was observed many times. This sequence joins TRBV10-3 and TRBJ2-7, with D perhaps assigned TRBD1 or TRBD2 (6 bases each). This CDR3 comprises 15 residues. Per the germline V gene, CDR1 is ENHRY and CDR2 is SYGVKD. Trimming cost V 7 bases and J 0 bases, with 16 bases left between them. The CDR3 bases are TGTGCCATCACCGAGGGGGGCTTGACCTCCTACGAGCAGTACTTC. It translates to CAITEGGLTSYEQYF.

This clonotype was observed at least ten times. V usage is TRBV12-3 or TRBV12-4 and J usage is TRBJ2-2; D remains ambiguous. The CDR3 length is 14 residues. The V end lost 4 bases, the J end lost 2 bases, and 8 bases lay between the germline ends. DNA of the CDR3: TGTGCCAGCAGTTCATCCGTTAACACCGGGGAGCTGTTTTTT. It encodes CASSSSVNTGELFF.

The rearrangement uses TRBV11-2 and TRBJ2-7; the D gene could be TRBD1 or TRBD2 (5 bases each). Germline-derived CDR1 and CDR2 are SGHAT and FQNNGV. Trimming removed 1 base at V and 2 bases at J, with 15 bases between. This CDR3 has 16 amino acids. CDR3 protein: CASSLAAGSSPYEQYF. As DNA, the CDR3 is TGTGCCAGCAGCTTAGCCGCAGGGAGTAGCCCCTACGAGCAGTACTTC.